This TCR beta chain was sequenced for a study of shared clonotypes between healthy human individuals. CD8 cells classed as naive were CD45RO-negative and positively selected for CCR7, excluding terminally differentiated effector memory CD45RA+ cells. In the sorted-subset replicate PCRs, 200 ng DNA, 25,000 to 30,000 T cell genomes, was used. Per the original data handling: ImmunoSEQ supplied junction-only sequences lacking quality scores, so filtering was different. Sequencing used immunoSEQ multiplex PCR; TCRdb keeps in-frame clones, though not all of them. That table is the source of V, J and clone size, and D and trimming were worked out from the DNA. The sample gives about 1,900,000 clones, less than 95% of which show up once; more than 0.95% is in the top ten. Trimming removed 0 bases at V and 6 bases at J, with 17 bases between. CDR1 and CDR2 from the germline V gene are MGHDK and SYGVNS. This CDR3 comprises 16 residues.

The sequence was obtained from a man younger than 35 in good health. The sequenced sample was naive CD8+ T cells sorted from blood. The V call is TRBV25-1, the J call TRBJ1-2; maybe TRBD1 (6 bases). The CDR3 sequence: CASSEYIAGGTNGYTF. As DNA, the CDR3 is TGTGCCAGCAGTGAATATATAGCCGGGGGCACCAATGGCTACACCTTC.